This T cell receptor (beta chain) emerged from a study of blood T cell repertoires in COVID-19. Study in general: The origin of the acute and convalescent COVID-19 samples was the United States, Italy and Spain.

Using immunoSEQ multiplex PCR, the repertoire was profiled, and TCRdb retains in-frame clones only, with some absent. The sample records 200,000 to 250,000 clones, approximately 86% being singletons. This CDR3 has 19 residues. Germline CDR1 LGHNA, CDR2 YNFKEQ. Unmatched junction bases numbered 8, after V lost 0 bases and J lost 2 bases. Clinical history as reported by participants underpinned cohort assignment. Exposed enrollees encountered a COVID-19 case at some point within 2 weeks before study entry. This sequence was found in a woman aged 25 to 39 who had been exposed to COVID-19. Specimen: PBMCs or T cells enriched from blood (not recorded which). The V and J genes are TRBV4-2 and TRBJ2-4, with TRBD2 matching over 12 bases. CDR3 coding DNA: TGTGCCAGCAGCCAAGAAGGACTAGCGGGGTCGCGATCCAAAAACATTCAGTACTTC. Translation gives CASSQEGLAGSRSKNIQYF.